This record concerns one TCR beta chain sequence. A junction end diverges from the germline sequence, so it may reflect a read error. This CDR3 spans 15 amino acids. Germline V gene data show CDR1 as SQVTM and CDR2 as ANQGSEA. The sample belongs to a study of blood T cell repertoires in COVID-19. Overall study: Material from acute and convalescent COVID-19 was sourced from the United States, Italy and Spain. The analysed material was cDNA or gDNA that came from T cells, B-cell-depleted T cells, or PBMCs.

Original handling: Amplification of reference gene primers was used by the study to estimate nucleated cell counts. TCRdb's table, derived via immunoSEQ multiplex PCR, lists solely in-frame clones and lacks some. V and J calls plus clone size are reproduced from that table; the DNA served to infer D and trimming. The repertoire holds about 97,000 clones, with 85% to 90% as singletons. This chain links TRBV29-1 with TRBJ1-2; 9 bases match TRBD1. The sequencing input was peripheral blood. This receptor was taken from a human donor in a cohort sampled during active COVID-19. CDR3 in DNA: TGCAGCGCTGAAGGGGACAGGGACAAAGGCTATGGCTACACCTTC. It specifies CSAEGDRDKGYGYTF.